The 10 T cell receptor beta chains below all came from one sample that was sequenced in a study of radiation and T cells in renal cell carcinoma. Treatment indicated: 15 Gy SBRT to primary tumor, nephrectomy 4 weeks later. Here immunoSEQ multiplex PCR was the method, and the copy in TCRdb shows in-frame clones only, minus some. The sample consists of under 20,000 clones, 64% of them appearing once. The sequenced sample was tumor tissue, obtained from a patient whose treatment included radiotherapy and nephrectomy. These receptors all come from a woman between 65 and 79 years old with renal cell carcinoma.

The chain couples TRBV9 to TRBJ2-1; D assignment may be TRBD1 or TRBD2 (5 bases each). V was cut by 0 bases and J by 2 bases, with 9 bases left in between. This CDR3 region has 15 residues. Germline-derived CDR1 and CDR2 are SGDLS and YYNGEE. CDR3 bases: TGTGCCAGCAGCGTAGGGGGGAGTACCTACAATGAGCAGTTCTTC. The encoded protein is CASSVGGSTYNEQFF.

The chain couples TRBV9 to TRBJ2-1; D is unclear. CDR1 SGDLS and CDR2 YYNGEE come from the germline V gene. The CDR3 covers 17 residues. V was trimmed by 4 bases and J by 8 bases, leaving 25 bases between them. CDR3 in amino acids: CASSTRPLPIGGDEQFF. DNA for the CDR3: TGTGCCAGCAGCACCCGCCCTTTACCAATCGGCGGTGATGAGCAGTTCTTC.

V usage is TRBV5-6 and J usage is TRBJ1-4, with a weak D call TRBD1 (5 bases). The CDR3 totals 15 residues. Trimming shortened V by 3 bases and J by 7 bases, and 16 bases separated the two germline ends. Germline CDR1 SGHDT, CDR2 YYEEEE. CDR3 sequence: CASSSQGDWSEKLFF. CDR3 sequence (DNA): TGTGCCAGCAGCTCCCAGGGTGACTGGAGTGAAAAACTGTTTTTT.

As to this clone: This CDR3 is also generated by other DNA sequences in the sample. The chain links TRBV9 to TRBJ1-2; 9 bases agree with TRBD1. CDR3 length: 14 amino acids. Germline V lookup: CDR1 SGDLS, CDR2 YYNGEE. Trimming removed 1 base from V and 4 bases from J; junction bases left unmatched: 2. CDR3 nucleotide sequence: TGTGCCAGCAGCGTAACAGGGGGCCCCTATGGCTACACCTTC. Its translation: CASSVTGGPYGYTF.

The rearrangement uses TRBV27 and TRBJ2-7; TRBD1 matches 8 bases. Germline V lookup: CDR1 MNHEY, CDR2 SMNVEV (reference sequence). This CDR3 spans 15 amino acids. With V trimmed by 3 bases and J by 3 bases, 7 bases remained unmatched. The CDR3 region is CASSLNAGGLYEQYF. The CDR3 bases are TGTGCCAGCAGTTTGAACGCAGGGGGCCTCTACGAGCAGTACTTC.

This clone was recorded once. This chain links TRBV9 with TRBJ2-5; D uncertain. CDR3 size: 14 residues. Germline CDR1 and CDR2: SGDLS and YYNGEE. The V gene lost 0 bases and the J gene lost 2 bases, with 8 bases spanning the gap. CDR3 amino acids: CASSVEPLQETQYF. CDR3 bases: TGTGCCAGCAGCGTAGAACCACTTCAAGAGACCCAGTACTTC.

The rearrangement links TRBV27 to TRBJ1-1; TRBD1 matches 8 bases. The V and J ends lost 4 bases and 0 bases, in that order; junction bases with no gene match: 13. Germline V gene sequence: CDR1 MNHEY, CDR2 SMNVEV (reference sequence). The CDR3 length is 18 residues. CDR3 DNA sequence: TGTGCCAGCAGTTCCGCCGGGACAGGACTAACGATGAACACTGAAGCTTTCTTT. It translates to CASSSAGTGLTMNTEAFF.

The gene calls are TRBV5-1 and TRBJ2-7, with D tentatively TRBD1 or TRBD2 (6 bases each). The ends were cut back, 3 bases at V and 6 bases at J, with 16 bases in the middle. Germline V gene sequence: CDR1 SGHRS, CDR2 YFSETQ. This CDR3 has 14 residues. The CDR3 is CASSYSTGAGEQYF. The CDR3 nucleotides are TGCGCCAGCAGCTACAGTACGGGGGCCGGCGAGCAGTACTTC.

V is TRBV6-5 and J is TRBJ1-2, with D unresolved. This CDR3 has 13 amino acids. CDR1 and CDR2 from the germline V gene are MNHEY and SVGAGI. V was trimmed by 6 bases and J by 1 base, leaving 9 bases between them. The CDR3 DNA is TGTGCCAGCAGCTTAGTTGATAACTATGGCTACACCTTC. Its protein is CASSLVDNYGYTF.

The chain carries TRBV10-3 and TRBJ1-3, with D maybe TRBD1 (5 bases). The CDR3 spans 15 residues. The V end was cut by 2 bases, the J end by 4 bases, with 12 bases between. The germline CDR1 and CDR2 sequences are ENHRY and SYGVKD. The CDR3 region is CAISEDGTDGNTIYF. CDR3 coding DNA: TGTGCCATCAGTGAGGACGGGACCGACGGAAACACCATATATTTT.